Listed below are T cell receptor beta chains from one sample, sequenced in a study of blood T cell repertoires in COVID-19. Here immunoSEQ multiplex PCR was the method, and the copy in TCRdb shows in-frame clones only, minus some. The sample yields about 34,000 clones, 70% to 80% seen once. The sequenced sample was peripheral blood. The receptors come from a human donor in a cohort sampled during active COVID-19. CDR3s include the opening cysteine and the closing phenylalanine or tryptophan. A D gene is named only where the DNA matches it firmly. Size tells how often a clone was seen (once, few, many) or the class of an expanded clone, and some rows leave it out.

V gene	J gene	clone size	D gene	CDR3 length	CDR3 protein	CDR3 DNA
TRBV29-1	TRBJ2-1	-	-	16	CSVEEGSMTSYNEQFF	TGCAGCGTTGAAGAAGGTAGCATGACCTCCTACAATGAGCAGTTCTTC
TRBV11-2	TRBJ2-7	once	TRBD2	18	CASSLGGGGAGIPYEQYF	TGTGCCAGCAGCTTAGGTGGCGGGGGGGCTGGTATTCCCTACGAGCAGTACTTC
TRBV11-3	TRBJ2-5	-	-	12	CASSIYQETQYF	TGTGCCAGCAGCATATACCAAGAGACCCAGTACTTC
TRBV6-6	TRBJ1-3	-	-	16	CASSYEAKSSGNTIYF	TGTGCCAGCAGTTACGAGGCAAAAAGCTCTGGAAACACCATATATTTT
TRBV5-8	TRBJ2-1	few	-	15	CASSLDAGTGNEQFF	TGTGCCAGCAGCTTGGATGCGGGAACTGGGAATGAGCAGTTCTTC
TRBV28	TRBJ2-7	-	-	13	CASRLQGPHEQYF	TGTGCCAGCAGACTACAGGGTCCCCACGAGCAGTACTTC
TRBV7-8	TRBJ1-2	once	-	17	CASSLGWGGLTNYGYTF	TGTGCCAGCAGCTTAGGATGGGGGGGGTTAACTAACTATGGCTACACCTTC
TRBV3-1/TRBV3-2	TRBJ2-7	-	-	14	CASSPGDLLYEQYF	TGTGCCAGCAGCCCCGGTGACTTACTCTACGAGCAGTACTTC
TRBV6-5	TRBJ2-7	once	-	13	CASSYGTTYEQYF	TGTGCCAGCAGTTACGGGACAACCTACGAGCAGTACTTC
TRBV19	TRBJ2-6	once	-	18	CASSLLTGTPSGANVLTF	TGTGCCAGTAGCCTCTTGACAGGGACTCCCTCTGGGGCCAACGTCCTGACTTTC
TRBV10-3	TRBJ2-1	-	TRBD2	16	CAISPGTSGRGNEQFF	TGTGCCATCAGCCCAGGGACTAGCGGGAGGGGCAATGAGCAGTTCTTC
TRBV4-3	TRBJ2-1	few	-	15	CASSQALAPYNEQFF	TGCGCCAGCAGCCAGGCCCTAGCCCCCTACAATGAGCAGTTCTTC
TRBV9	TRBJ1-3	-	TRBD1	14	CASSRTGAGNTIYF	TGTGCCAGCAGCCGGACAGGGGCTGGAAACACCATATATTTT
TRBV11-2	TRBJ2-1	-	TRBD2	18	CASSFGLAGAITYNEQFF	TGTGCCAGCAGCTTTGGACTAGCGGGAGCGATAACCTACAATGAGCAGTTCTTC
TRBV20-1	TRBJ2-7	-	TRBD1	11	CSATGGYEQYF	TGCAGTGCTACAGGGGGCTACGAGCAGTACTTC
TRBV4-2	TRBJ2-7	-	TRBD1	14	CASSQDRGQYEQYF	TGTGCCAGCAGCCAAGACAGGGGGCAGTACGAGCAGTACTTC
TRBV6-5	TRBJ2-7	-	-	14	CATSPQGTSYEQYF	TGTGCCACCTCCCCCCAGGGGACCTCCTACGAGCAGTACTTC
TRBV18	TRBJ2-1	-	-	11	CASSPVLEQFF	TGTGCCAGCTCACCCGTCCTCGAGCAGTTCTTC
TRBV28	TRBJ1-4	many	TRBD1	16	CASSWGPGQENEKLFF	TGTGCCAGCAGTTGGGGTCCGGGACAGGAAAATGAAAAACTGTTTTTT
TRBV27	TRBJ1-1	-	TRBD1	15	CASSSNRGWDTEAFF	TGTGCCAGCAGTTCCAACAGGGGATGGGACACTGAAGCTTTCTTT
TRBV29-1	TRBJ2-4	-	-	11	CSGRGGDIQYF	TGCAGCGGTCGGGGCGGGGACATTCAGTACTTC
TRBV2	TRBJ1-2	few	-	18	CASTGSGLPNPSLGGYTF	TGTGCCAGCACGGGGAGCGGGTTACCGAATCCTTCCTTAGGTGGCTACACCTTC
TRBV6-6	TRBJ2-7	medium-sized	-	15	CASSPWADSSYEQYF	TGTGCCAGCAGCCCCTGGGCGGACAGCTCCTACGAGCAGTACTTC
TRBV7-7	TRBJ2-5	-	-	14	CASSLVSSQETQYF	TGTGCCAGCAGCTTAGTGTCTAGCCAAGAGACCCAGTACTTC
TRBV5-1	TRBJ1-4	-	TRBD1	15	CASSAGGQVNEKLFF	TGCGCCAGCAGCGCCGGGGGACAGGTTAATGAAAAACTGTTTTTT
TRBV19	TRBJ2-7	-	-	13	CASSIGRGDEQYF	TGTGCCAGTAGTATAGGTCGGGGAGACGAGCAGTACTTC
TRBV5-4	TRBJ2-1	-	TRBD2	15	CASRISGGRYNEQFF	TGTGCCAGCAGAATCAGCGGGGGGAGGTACAATGAGCAGTTCTTC
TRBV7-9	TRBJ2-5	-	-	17	CASSLAVLYRTQETQYF	TGTGCCAGCAGCTTAGCGGTACTGTACAGAACTCAAGAGACCCAGTACTTC